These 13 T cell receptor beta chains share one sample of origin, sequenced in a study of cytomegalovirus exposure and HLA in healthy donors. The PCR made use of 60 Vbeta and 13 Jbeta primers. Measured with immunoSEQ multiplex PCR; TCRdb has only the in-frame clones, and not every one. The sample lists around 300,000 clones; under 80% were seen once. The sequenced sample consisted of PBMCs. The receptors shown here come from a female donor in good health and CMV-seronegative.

DNA for the CDR3: TGCGCCAGCACCGGACAGGGGGTCGGCGAGCAGTACTTC. Translated: CASTGQGVGEQYF. The J gene is TRBJ2-7, the V gene TRBV10-2; 10 nucleotides match TRBD1. The length of the CDR3 is 13 residues. The germline gives CDR1 WSHSY, CDR2 SAAADI. V lost 7 bases and J lost 6; bases outside the gene matches: 6.

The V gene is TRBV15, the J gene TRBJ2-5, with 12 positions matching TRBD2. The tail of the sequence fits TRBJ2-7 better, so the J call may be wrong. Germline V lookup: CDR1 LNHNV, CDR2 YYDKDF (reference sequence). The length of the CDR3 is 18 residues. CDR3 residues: CATSRERTSGMSSYEQYF. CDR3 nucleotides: TGTGCCACCAGCAGAGAGAGGACTAGCGGGATGAGCTCCTACGAGCAGTACTTC.

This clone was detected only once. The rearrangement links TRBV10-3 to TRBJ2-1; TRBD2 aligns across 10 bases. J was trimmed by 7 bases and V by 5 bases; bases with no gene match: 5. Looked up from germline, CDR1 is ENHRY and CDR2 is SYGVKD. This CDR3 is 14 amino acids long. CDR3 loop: CAISPSGRDNEQFF. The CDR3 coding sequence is TGTGCCATCAGTCCCAGCGGGAGGGATAATGAGCAGTTCTTC.

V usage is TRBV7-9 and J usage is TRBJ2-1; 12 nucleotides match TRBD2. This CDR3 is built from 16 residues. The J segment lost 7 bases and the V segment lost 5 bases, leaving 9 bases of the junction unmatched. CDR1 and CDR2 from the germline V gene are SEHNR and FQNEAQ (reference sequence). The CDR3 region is CASSRATSGSGNEQFF. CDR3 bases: TGTGCCAGCAGCAGAGCGACTAGCGGGAGTGGAAATGAGCAGTTCTTC.

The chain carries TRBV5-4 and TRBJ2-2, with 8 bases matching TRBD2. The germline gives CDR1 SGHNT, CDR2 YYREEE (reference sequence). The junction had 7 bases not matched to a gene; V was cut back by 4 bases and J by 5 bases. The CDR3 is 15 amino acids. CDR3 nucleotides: TGTGCCAGCAGCAGGTCTAGCGGGTCGACCGGGGAGCTGTTTTTT. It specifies CASSRSSGSTGELFF.

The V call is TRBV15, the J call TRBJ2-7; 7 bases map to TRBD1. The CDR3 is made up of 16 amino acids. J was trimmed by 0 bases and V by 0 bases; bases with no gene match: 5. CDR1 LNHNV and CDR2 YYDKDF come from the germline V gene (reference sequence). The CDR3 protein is CATSRDRAGGSYEQYF. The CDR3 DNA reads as TGTGCCACCAGCAGAGATAGGGCAGGGGGCTCCTACGAGCAGTACTTC.

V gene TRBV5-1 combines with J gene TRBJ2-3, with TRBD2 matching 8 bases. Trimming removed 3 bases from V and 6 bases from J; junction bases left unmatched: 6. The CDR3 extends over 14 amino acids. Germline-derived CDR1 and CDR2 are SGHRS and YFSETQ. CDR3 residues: CASSSSGGFDTQYF. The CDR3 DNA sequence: TGCGCCAGCAGCTCAAGCGGGGGATTCGATACGCAGTATTTT. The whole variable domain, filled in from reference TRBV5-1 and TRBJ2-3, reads KAGVTQTPRYLIKTRGQQVTLSCSPISGHRSVSWYQQTPGQGLQFLFEYFSETQRNKGNFPGRFSGRQFSNSRSEMNVSTLELGDSALYLCASSSSGGFDTQYFGPGTRLTVL.

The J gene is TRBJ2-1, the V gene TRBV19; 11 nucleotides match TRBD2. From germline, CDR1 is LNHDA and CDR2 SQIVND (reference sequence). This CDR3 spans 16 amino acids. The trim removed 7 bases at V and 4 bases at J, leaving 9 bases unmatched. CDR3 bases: TGTGCCAGTAAACTAGCGGGAGAACTCGGGTACAATGAGCAGTTCTTC. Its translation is CASKLAGELGYNEQFF. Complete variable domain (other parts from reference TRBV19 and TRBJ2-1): DGGITQSPKYLFRKEGQNVTLSCEQNLNHDAMYWYRQDPGQGLRLIYYSQIVNDFQKGDIAEGYSVSREKKESFPLTVTSAQKNPTAFYLCASKLAGELGYNEQFFGPGTRLTVL.

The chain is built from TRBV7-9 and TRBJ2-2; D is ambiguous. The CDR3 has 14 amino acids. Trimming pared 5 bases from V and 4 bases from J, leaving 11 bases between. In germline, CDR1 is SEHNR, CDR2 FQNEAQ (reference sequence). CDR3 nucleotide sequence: TGTGCCAGCAGCCCCATCCCCGGCACCGGGGAGCTGTTTTTT. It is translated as CASSPIPGTGELFF. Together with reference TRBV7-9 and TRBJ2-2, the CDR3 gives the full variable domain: DTGVSQNPRHKITKRGQNVTFRCDPISEHNRLYWYRQTLGQGPEFLTYFQNEAQLEKSRLLSDRFSAERPKGSFSTLEIQRTEQGDSAMYLCASSPIPGTGELFFGEGSRLTVL.

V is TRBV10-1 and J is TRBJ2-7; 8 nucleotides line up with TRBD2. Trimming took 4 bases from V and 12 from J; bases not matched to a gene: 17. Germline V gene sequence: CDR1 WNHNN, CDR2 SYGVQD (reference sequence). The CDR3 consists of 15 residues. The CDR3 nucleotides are TGCGCCAGCAGTGGGAAAATTGGACTAGCTGGACCGAGGTACTTC. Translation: CASSGKIGLAGPRYF.

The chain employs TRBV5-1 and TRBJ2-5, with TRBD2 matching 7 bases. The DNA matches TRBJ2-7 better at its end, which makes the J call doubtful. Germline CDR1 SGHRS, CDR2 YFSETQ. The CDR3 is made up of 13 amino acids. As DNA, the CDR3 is TGCGCCAGCAGACCGACTAGCAGCTACGAGCAGTACTTC. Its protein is CASRPTSSYEQYF.

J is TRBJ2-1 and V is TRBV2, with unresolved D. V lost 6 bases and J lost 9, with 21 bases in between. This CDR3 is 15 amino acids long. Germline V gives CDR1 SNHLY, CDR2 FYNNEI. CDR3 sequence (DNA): TGTGCCAGCAGCGCCTTTATTTCCACGACAAGTGAGCAGTTCTTC. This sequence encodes CASSAFISTTSEQFF.

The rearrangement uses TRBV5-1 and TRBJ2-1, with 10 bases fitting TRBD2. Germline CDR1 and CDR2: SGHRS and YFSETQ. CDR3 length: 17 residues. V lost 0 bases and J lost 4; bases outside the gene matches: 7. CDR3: CASSLVPELAGYNEQFF. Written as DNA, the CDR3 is TGCGCCAGCAGCTTGGTCCCTGAACTAGCGGGATACAATGAGCAGTTCTTC.